The present TCR beta chain was sequenced within a study of radiation and T cells in renal cell carcinoma (dated by TCRdb to about 2020). With respect to the entire study: A total of 53 samples underwent TCR beta sequencing, made up of roughly 26 tumors and some 27 peripheral blood samples. The final blood draw was performed at 4 weeks after radiation, at the same time as nephrectomy. Across all 50 or so samples, approximately 4,000,000 unique CDR3 nucleotide sequences, encoding 2,658,974 unique CDR3 amino acid sequences, were identified.

What the study reported, not specific to this receptor: Because no pretreatment tumor biopsies were available, whether clonotypes were present in the tumor at baseline could not be determined. Changes in the blood repertoire were not tracked past 4 weeks after treatment. Effects of radiation dose or scheduling on the TCR repertoire could not be addressed with the single-armed trial design. Top tumor clonotypes rose in blood from baseline to 2 weeks post-radiation, then contracted by 4 weeks, suggesting transient expansion of tumor-resident clones.

Comment on this clone: Its antigen is unknown. Per-nucleotide qualities are absent, and no much larger clonotype sits a single base away.

Read against the paper, the sample's time point label means: blood 4 weeks post-SBRT, at nephrectomy. The treatment or condition label, read with the paper, signifies: 15 Gy SBRT to primary tumor, nephrectomy 4 weeks later. Samples were obtained from a clinical trial, in which 15 Gy stereotactic body radiation therapy was delivered to primary renal cell carcinomas and nephrectomy was performed 4 weeks later. Serial peripheral blood from radiation-treated patients was sampled at baseline, 2 weeks and 4 weeks after SBRT to track tumor-enriched clonotypes. Renal cell carcinoma with clear cell pathology was present in all patients. The QIAamp DNA Blood Mini Kit (Qiagen) was used to prepare genomic DNA for TCR sequencing. Samples were included in the analyses only if all quality control checks were passed. Reading from cysteine to phenylalanine, the CDR3 counts 16 amino acids. The CDR3 DNA has 48 bases and is translated from base 1. CDR1 MRHNA and CDR2 SNTAGT were looked up in the germline V gene. V is cut back by 4 bases and J by 2 bases, with 8 bases in the junction unmatched.

TCR beta libraries were generated from genomic DNA with the immunoSEQ kit, following the manufacturer's recommendations. To prepare the libraries, a first multiplex PCR with proprietary primers was run, followed by a second PCR that added unique barcodes, and a bead cleanup was done after each round. A kit-provided positive control reaction and a negative control reaction were included in every sample batch. The final libraries were assessed on an Agilent 4200 TapeStation D1000 ScreenTape, pooled by volume, and quantified by qPCR. Sequencing was performed on an Illumina NextSeq500 with a MidOutput 150-cycle cartridge, and 156 Read1 and 15 Index1 cycles were run with kit custom primers. The pooled library was loaded at 1.0 pM with a roughly 20% PhiX control spike-in. Per the original workflow: Vendor-processed data were analyzed in R, with a clonotype defined as all T cells sharing the same CDR3 nucleotide sequence. For clone abundance analyses, frequencies were normalized to the 10,000 most abundant clones per sample. Public T cell clones, averaging fewer than five per sample, were removed before analysis. Tumor-enriched clonotypes and baseline blood-enriched clonotypes were defined as those with an abundance difference of at least 32-fold between compartments. Clonotypes expanded or contracted between blood time points were identified with a beta-binomial differential abundance model. Tumor-blood repertoire similarity was measured with the Baroni-Urbani and Buser coefficient, and group comparisons used two-tailed Wilcoxon tests in R. TCRdb re-hosts the immuneACCESS table, in-frame sequences only. Its copies lack some clones; in the studies checked, an unresolved V gene accounts for under half of them, and the cause for the rest is not known. The V and J calls and clone size were taken over from that table, and D and trimming were inferred from the DNA. For this sample there are around 170,000 clones; around 90% appear just once. The ten largest clones add up to 10% to 12% of the sample.

Source: blood, taken from a patient whose treatment included radiotherapy and nephrectomy. This receptor was taken from a woman aged 50 to 60 with renal cell carcinoma. This receptor chain uses TRBV6-4 and TRBJ1-1; the central 9 bases match TRBD1. The nucleotide sequence reads as follows: TGTGCCAGCAGTGCCCTACCGGGACAGGGCAACACTGAAGCTTTCTTT. It translates as CASSALPGQGNTEAFF.